Below are 18 T cell receptor beta chains sequenced from a single sample in a study of control samples from healthy donors and cancer patients. Produced via immunoSEQ multiplex PCR; TCRdb's table is partial and in-frame only. The sample has about 120,000 clones; around nine tenths are singletons. Sequencing input: blood. These receptors originate from a woman aged 70-85 years in good health.

The V and J genes are TRBV19 and TRBJ2-7; 7 nucleotides line up with TRBD1. Germline CDR1 is LNHDA and CDR2 is SQIVND (reference sequence). The CDR3 has 12 residues. Germline trimming cut 7 bases from V and 4 bases from J; bases unmatched to any gene: 4. The CDR3, as DNA: TGTGCCAGTAAACAACAGGGGTACGAGCAGTACTTC. Translated, it gives CASKQQGYEQYF.

This chain joins TRBV7-2 and TRBJ2-3; D possibly uses TRBD1 or TRBD2 (5 bases each). CDR1 is SGHTA, CDR2 FQGNSA, per germline. The CDR3 length is 15 residues. With 1 base removed from V and 5 bases from J, the gap between germline ends came to 13 bases. CDR3 region: CASSLGGQGGDTQYF. CDR3 DNA sequence: TGTGCCAGCAGCTTAGGAGGGCAGGGTGGAGATACGCAGTATTTT.

The rearrangement uses TRBV9 and TRBJ2-7; D may be TRBD1 (5 bases). V shed 0 bases and J shed 2 bases, with 9 bases lying between them. Germline loops: CDR1 SGDLS, CDR2 YYNGEE. CDR3 length: 14 residues. CDR3 residues: CASSVANRPYEQYF. The CDR3 DNA follows: TGTGCCAGCAGCGTAGCGAACAGGCCCTACGAGCAGTACTTC.

This chain links TRBV4-2 with TRBJ1-1; D gene uncertain. Germline V gene lookup returns CDR1 LGHNA and CDR2 YNFKEQ. The CDR3 loop spans 17 amino acids. V was clipped by 3 bases and J by 6 bases, with 23 bases between them. The DNA for the CDR3 is TGTGCCAGCAGCCATTCGTACGGCTTAGGCGGTATCTCTGAAGCTTTCTTT. Protein: CASSHSYGLGGISEAFF.

This chain links TRBV6-5 with TRBJ1-1; possibly TRBD1 for D (5 bases). Germline loops: CDR1 MNHEY, CDR2 SVGAGI. V was trimmed by 6 bases and J by 4 bases, leaving 15 bases between them. The CDR3 has 14 residues. The CDR3 protein is CASRVLPQGTEAFF. The CDR3 DNA follows: TGTGCCAGCAGAGTGCTCCCCCAGGGCACTGAAGCTTTCTTT.

V is TRBV5-1 and J is TRBJ1-3, with 7 positions matching TRBD1. The CDR3 loop spans 16 amino acids. Trimming at V came to 4 bases and at J to 0 bases, leaving 7 bases not matched to a gene. Germline CDR1 is SGHRS and CDR2 is YFSETQ. CDR3 sequence reads: CASSPQGRGSGNTIYF. CDR3 DNA sequence: TGCGCCAGCAGCCCACAGGGGCGCGGCTCTGGAAACACCATATATTTT.

The chain recombines TRBV18 with TRBJ1-5; D is unresolved. The CDR3 runs to 15 residues. V was shortened by 3 bases and J by 7 bases, with 16 bases between the two germline ends. The V gene's germline CDR1 is KGHSH and CDR2 LQKENI. In nucleotides, the CDR3 is TGTGCCAGCTCACCTTACTCTTCGACTGAACAGCCCCAGCATTTT. Its protein is CASSPYSSTEQPQHF.

The V call is TRBV7-9, the J call TRBJ2-3; D unresolved. The CDR3 length is 15 residues. The ends were cut back, 1 base at V and 0 bases at J, with 8 bases in the middle. Germline CDR1 and CDR2: SEHNR and FQNEAQ (reference sequence). This CDR3 reads CASSLGGASTDTQYF. CDR3 DNA: TGTGCCAGCAGCTTAGGAGGTGCTAGCACAGATACGCAGTATTTT.

J is TRBJ1-3 and V is TRBV28; D is undetermined. The length of the CDR3 is 15 residues. The germline V and J ends were trimmed by 1 base and 2 bases, with 9 bases remaining between them. Germline CDR1 and CDR2: MDHEN and SYDVKM. CDR3 sequence (DNA): TGTGCCAGCAGTTTATATGCGGTCCCTGGAAACACCATATATTTT. Encoded protein: CASSLYAVPGNTIYF.

The J gene is TRBJ1-1, the V gene TRBV27, with D unclear. This CDR3 comprises 13 residues. V was cut by 4 bases and J by 2 bases, with 8 bases left in between. The germline V gene encodes CDR1 MNHEY and CDR2 SMNVEV (reference sequence). CDR3 amino acids: CASSWALNTEAFF. CDR3 sequence (DNA): TGTGCCAGCAGTTGGGCCCTTAACACTGAAGCTTTCTTT.

This clone came up once. V gene TRBV21-1 combines with J gene TRBJ1-1. TRBV21-1 is listed as a pseudogene. The CDR3 extends over 12 amino acids. In DNA form, the CDR3 reads TGTGCCAGCTATTATAGGGCAACTGAAGCTTTCTTT. Amino acids: CASYYRATEAFF.

This chain connects TRBV7-2 to TRBJ1-1; no definite D call. Trimming removed 5 bases from V and 10 bases from J, with 17 bases in between. In germline, CDR1 is SGHTA, CDR2 FQGNSA. The CDR3 has 13 residues. The CDR3 coding sequence is TGTGCCAGCAGCCCAGGACCGGTCTTGGGAGCTTTCTTT. Translating it yields CASSPGPVLGAFF.

V usage is TRBV2 and J usage is TRBJ1-2, with D possibly being TRBD1 (5 bases). CDR1 is SNHLY and CDR2 is FYNNEI in the germline V gene. Between the trimmed V and J ends, which lost 1 base and 5 bases, there was a span of 20 bases. The CDR3 loop spans 17 amino acids. The CDR3 region has the DNA TGTGCCAGCAGTGAAGAGGCTTGGGACGGTCTTGCGTATGGCTACACCTTC. Translation gives CASSEEAWDGLAYGYTF.

The rearrangement uses TRBV5-1 and TRBJ1-1; D ambiguous. V lost 4 bases, J lost 1 base, and 11 bases lay in between. This CDR3 has 14 amino acids. Germline CDR1 and CDR2: SGHRS and YFSETQ. This chain's CDR3 is CASSISTANTEAFF. CDR3 DNA: TGCGCCAGCAGCATATCAACAGCGAACACTGAAGCTTTCTTT.

The chain employs TRBV3-1 (or the pseudogene TRBV3-2) and TRBJ2-7; 8 positions match TRBD1. Germline V gene data show CDR1 as LGHDT and CDR2 as YNNKEL (reference sequence). V shed 4 bases and J 2 bases; nucleotides not matched to a gene: 7. This CDR3 comprises 15 residues. The CDR3 DNA reads TGTGCCAGCAGCCTCCGGGGACAGGTGACCTACGAGCAGTACTTC. This sequence encodes CASSLRGQVTYEQYF.

CDR3 amino acids: CASSPQPDTAYGYTF. The DNA of the CDR3 is TGTGCCAGCAGCCCGCAGCCTGACACGGCTTATGGCTACACCTTC. The chain uses TRBV6-5 and TRBJ1-2; D is ambiguous. In germline, CDR1 is MNHEY, CDR2 SVGAGI. This CDR3 has 15 amino acids. The germline V and J ends were trimmed by 6 bases and 5 bases, with 19 bases remaining between them.

The chain recombines TRBV4-1 with TRBJ1-3, with unresolved D. The CDR3 loop spans 18 amino acids. Germline V gene sequence: CDR1 MGHRA, CDR2 YSYEKL. The V and J ends lost 1 base and 0 bases respectively, with 16 bases between them. DNA of the CDR3: TGCGCCAGCAGCCAAGTCGTAAAGGCTTCGTCCTCTGGAAACACCATATATTTT. It specifies CASSQVVKASSSGNTIYF.

The chain is built from TRBV6-5 and TRBJ2-7; D is perhaps TRBD2 (7 bases). V shed 2 bases and J shed 1 base, with 12 bases lying between them. The CDR3 covers 15 residues. CDR1 is MNHEY, CDR2 SVGAGI, per germline. CDR3 sequence: CASSYGGARSYEQYF. In nucleotides, the CDR3 is TGTGCCAGCAGTTACGGGGGGGCGAGGTCCTACGAGCAGTACTTC.